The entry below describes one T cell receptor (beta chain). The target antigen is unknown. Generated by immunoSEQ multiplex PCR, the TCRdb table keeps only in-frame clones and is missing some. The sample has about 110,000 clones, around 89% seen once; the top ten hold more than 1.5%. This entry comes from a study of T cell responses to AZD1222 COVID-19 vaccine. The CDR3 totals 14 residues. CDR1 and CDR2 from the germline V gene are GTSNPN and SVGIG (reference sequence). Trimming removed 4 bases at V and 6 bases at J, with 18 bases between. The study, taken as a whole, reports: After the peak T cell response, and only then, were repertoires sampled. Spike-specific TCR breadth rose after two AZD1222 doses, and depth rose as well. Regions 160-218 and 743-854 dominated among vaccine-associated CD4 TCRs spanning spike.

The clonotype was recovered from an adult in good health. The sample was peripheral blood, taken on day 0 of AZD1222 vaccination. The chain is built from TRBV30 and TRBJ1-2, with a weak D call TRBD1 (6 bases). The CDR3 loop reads CAWKSAGAKHGYTF. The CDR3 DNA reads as TGTGCCTGGAAGTCAGCGGGGGCGAAACATGGCTACACCTTC. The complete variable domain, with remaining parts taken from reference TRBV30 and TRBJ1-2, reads SQTIHQWPATLVQPVGSPLSLECTVEGTSNPNLYWYRQAAGRGLQLLFYSVGIGQISSEVPQNLSASRPQDRQFILSSKKLLLSDSGFYLCAWKSAGAKHGYTFGSGTRLTVV.